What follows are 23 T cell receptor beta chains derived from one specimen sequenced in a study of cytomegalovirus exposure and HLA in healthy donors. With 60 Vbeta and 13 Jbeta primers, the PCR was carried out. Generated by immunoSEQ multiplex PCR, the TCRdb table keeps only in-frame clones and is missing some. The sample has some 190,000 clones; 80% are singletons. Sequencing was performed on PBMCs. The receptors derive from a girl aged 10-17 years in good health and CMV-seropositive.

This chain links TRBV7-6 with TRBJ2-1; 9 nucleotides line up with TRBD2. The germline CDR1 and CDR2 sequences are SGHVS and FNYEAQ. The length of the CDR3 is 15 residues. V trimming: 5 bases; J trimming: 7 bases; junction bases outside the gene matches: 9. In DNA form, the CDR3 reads TGTGCCAGCAGCCGTCCGCGGGAGGGCCGGAATGAGCAGTTCTTC. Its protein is CASSRPREGRNEQFF.

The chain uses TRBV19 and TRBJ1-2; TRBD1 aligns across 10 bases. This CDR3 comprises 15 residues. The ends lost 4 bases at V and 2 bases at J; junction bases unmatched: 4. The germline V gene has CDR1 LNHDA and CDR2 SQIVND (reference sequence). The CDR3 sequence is CASSTQDRGNYGYTF. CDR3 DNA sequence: TGTGCCAGTAGTACCCAGGACAGGGGGAACTATGGCTACACCTTC.

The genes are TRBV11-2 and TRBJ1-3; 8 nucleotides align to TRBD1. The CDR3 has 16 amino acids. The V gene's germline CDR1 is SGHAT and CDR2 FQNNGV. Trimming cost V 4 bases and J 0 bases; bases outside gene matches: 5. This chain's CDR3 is CASSYRQGSSGNTIYF. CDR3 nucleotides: TGTGCCAGCAGCTACCGACAGGGGAGCTCTGGAAACACCATATATTTT. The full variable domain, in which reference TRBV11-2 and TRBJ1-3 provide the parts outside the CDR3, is EAGVAQSPRYKIIEKRQSVAFWCNPISGHATLYWYQQILGQGPKLLIQFQNNGVVDDSQLPKDRFSAERLKGVDSTLKIQPAKLEDSAVYLCASSYRQGSSGNTIYFGEGSWLTVV.

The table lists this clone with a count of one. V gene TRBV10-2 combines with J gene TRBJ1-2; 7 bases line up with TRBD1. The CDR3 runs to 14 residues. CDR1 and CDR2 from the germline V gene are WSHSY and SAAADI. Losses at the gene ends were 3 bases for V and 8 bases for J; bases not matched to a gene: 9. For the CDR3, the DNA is TGCGCCAGCAGTGATTCCAGACAGGGCGGCGGCTACACCTTC. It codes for CASSDSRQGGGYTF.

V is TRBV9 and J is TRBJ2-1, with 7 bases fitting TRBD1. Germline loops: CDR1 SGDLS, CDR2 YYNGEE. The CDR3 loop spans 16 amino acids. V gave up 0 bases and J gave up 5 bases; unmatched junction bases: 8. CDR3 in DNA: TGTGCCAGCAGCGTAGATGCGCGAGGGGGCCACAATGAGCAGTTCTTC. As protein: CASSVDARGGHNEQFF.

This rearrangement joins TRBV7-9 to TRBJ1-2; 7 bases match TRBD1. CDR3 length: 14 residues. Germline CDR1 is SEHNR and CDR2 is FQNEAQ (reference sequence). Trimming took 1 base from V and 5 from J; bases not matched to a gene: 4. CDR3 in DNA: TGTGCCAGCAGCTTAGATTTACAGGGGTATGGCTACACCTTC. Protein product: CASSLDLQGYGYTF.

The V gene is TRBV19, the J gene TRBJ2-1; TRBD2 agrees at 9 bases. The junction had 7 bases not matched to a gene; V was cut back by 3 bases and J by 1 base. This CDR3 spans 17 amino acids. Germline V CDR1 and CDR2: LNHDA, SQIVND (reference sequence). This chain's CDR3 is CASSITSGRLSYNEQFF. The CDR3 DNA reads TGTGCCAGTAGTATTACTAGCGGGCGTTTATCCTACAATGAGCAGTTCTTC.

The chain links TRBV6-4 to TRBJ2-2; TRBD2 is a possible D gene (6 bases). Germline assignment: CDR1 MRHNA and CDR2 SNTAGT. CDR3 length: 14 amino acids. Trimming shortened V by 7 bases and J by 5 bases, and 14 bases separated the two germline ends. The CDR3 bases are TGTGCCAGCACCCTGGAGGGCGGGACCGGGGAGCTGTTTTTT. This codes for CASTLEGGTGELFF.

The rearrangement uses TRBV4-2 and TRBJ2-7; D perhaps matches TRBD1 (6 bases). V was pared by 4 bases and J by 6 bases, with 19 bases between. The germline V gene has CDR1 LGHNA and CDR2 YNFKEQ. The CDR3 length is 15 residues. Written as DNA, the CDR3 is TGTGCCAGCAGCCCCACGTTCGGACAGAGCGGCGAGCAGTACTTC. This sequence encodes CASSPTFGQSGEQYF.

The CDR3: CASSKGLSTEAFF. In DNA form, the CDR3 reads TGTGCCAGCAGCAAGGGGTTGAGCACTGAAGCTTTCTTT. The chain links TRBV6-4 to TRBJ1-1, with D perhaps matching TRBD1 (5 bases). Trimming removed 6 bases at V and 4 bases at J, with 12 bases between. This CDR3 comprises 13 residues. Germline V gene sequence: CDR1 MRHNA, CDR2 SNTAGT.

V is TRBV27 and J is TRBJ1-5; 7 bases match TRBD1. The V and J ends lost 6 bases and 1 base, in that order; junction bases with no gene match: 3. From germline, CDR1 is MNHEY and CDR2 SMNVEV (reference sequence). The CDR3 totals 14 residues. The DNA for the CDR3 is TGTGCCAGCAGAGGACAGGCGAGCAATCAGCCCCAGCATTTT. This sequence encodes CASRGQASNQPQHF.

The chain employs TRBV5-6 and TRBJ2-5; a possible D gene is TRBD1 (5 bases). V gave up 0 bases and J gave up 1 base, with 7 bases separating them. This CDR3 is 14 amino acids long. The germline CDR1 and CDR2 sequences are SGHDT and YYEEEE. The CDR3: CASSLDRRQETQYF. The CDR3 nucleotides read TGTGCCAGCAGCTTGGACAGGCGCCAAGAGACCCAGTACTTC.

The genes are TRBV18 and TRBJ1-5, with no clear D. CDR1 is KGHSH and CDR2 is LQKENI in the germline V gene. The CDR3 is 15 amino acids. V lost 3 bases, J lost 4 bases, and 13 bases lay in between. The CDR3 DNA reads TGTGCCAGCTCACCTCAGGAAAGACGGAATCAGCCCCAGCATTTT. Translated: CASSPQERRNQPQHF. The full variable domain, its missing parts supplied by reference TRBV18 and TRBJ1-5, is NAGVMQNPRHLVRRRGQEARLRCSPMKGHSHVYWYRQLPEEGLKFMVYLQKENIIDESGMPKERFSAEFPKEGPSILRIQQVVRGDSAAYFCASSPQERRNQPQHFGDGTRLSIL.

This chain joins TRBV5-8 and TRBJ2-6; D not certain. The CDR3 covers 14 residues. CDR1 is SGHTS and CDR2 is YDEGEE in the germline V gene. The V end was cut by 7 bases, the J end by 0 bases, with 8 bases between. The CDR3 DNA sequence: TGTGCCAGCCCTTGGAGCTCTGGGGCCAACGTCCTGACTTTC. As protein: CASPWSSGANVLTF. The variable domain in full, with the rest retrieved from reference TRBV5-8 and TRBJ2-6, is EAGVTQSPTHLIKTRGQQATLRCSPISGHTSVYWYQQALGLGLQFLLWYDEGEERNRGNFPPRFSGRQFPNYSSELNVNALELEDSALYLCASPWSSGANVLTFGAGSRLTVL.

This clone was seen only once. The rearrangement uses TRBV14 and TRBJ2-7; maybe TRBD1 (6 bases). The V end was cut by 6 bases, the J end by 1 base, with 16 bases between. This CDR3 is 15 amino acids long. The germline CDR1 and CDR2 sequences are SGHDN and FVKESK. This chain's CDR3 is CASRRTGSASYEQYF. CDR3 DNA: TGTGCCAGCAGGAGAACAGGGAGTGCATCCTACGAGCAGTACTTC.

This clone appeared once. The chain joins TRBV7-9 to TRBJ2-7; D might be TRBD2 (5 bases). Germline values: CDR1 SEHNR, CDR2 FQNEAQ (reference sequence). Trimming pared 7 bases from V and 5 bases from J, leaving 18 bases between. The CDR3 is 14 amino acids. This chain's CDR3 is CASNNFEGIHEQYF. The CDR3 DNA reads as TGTGCCAGCAACAATTTCGAGGGCATACACGAGCAGTACTTC. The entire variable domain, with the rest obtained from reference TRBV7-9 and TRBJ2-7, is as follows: DTGVSQNPRHKITKRGQNVTFRCDPISEHNRLYWYRQTLGQGPEFLTYFQNEAQLEKSRLLSDRFSAERPKGSFSTLEIQRTEQGDSAMYLCASNNFEGIHEQYFGPGTRLTVT.

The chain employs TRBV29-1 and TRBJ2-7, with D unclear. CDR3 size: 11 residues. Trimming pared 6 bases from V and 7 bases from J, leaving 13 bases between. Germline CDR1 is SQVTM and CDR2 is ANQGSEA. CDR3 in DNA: TGCAGCGTCGCGTATCGCGAGGAGCAGTACTTC. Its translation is CSVAYREEQYF.

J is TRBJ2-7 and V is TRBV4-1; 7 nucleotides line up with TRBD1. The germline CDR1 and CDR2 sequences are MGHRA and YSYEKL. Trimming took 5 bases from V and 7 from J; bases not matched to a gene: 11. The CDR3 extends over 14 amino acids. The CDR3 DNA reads TGCGCCAGCAGCACCCGGACAGGAGCCTCAGAGCAGTACTTC. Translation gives CASSTRTGASEQYF.

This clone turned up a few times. CDR3 sequence reads: CASSEWADSYEQYF. CDR3 DNA sequence: TGCGCCAGCAGTGAGTGGGCCGACTCCTACGAGCAGTACTTC. The V gene is TRBV10-2, the J gene TRBJ2-7; D not certain. The V and J ends lost 1 base and 0 bases respectively, with 7 bases between them. This CDR3 has 14 amino acids. The germline V gene encodes CDR1 WSHSY and CDR2 SAAADI.

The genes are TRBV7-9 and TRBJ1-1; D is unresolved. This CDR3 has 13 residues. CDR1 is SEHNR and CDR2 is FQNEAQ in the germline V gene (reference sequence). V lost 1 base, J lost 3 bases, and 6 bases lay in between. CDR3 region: CASSLEGDTEAFF. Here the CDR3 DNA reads TGTGCCAGCAGCTTAGAGGGAGACACTGAAGCTTTCTTT.

CDR3: CSVDSPGRVHETQYF. The CDR3 DNA follows: TGCAGCGTTGATTCCCCCGGGAGGGTTCATGAGACCCAGTACTTC. V gene TRBV29-1 combines with J gene TRBJ2-5; 8 bases align to TRBD2. CDR3 length equals 15 residues. Germline CDR1 reads SQVTM; CDR2 reads ANQGSEA. Trimming at V came to 3 bases and at J to 5 bases, leaving 11 bases not matched to a gene.

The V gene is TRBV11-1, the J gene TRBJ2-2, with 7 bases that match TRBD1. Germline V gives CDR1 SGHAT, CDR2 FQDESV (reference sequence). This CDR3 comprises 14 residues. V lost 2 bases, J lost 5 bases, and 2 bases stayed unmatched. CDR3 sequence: CASSLKQGTGELFF. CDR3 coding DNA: TGTGCCAGCAGCTTAAAACAGGGGACCGGGGAGCTGTTTTTT.

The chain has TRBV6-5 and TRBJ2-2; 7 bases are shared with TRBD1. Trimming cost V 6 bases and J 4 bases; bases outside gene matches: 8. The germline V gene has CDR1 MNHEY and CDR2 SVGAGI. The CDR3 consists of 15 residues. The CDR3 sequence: CASRLDREGTGELFF. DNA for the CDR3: TGTGCCAGCAGGTTAGACAGGGAAGGCACCGGGGAGCTGTTTTTT.